Included here is one TCR beta chain sequence, with context. What it recognizes is unknown. These data belong to a study of ipilimumab plus nivolumab after autologous stem cell transplantation. Study-level results: Authors suggest TCR repertoire, Treg phenotype and gut microbiota support further study.

The table came from immunoSEQ multiplex PCR; TCRdb's copy has only in-frame clones and leaves some out. The sample records under 30,000 clones, around 83% being singletons. Patients got ipilimumab 1 mg/kg beginning 14 to 28 days post-transplant. Patients got 3 mg/kg IV nivolumab weeks 1, 4, 7, 10, then biweekly through week 26. The V end was cut by 4 bases, the J end by 2 bases, with 14 bases between. From germline, CDR1 is MNHEY and CDR2 SVGAGI. The CDR3 runs to 15 residues. This TCR was sampled from a male donor with diffuse large B-cell lymphoma. Sequencing used PBMCs, obtained in a trial of ipilimumab plus nivolumab as post-transplant consolidation. V and J are TRBV6-5 and TRBJ1-2; D not certain. CDR3 nucleotides: TGTGCCAGCAGTTCAGGTTCGACGGGAAACTATGGCTACACCTTC. Translating it yields CASSSGSTGNYGYTF.